This TCR beta chain derives from a study of blood T cell repertoires in COVID-19. Overall study: The analysed material was cDNA or gDNA that came from T cells, B-cell-depleted T cells, or PBMCs.

Original data processing: The assay estimated nucleated cells by amplifying reference gene primers. Generated by immunoSEQ multiplex PCR, the TCRdb table keeps only in-frame clones and is missing some. The V and J calls and clone size are taken from that table; D and trimming were inferred from the DNA. The data show tens of thousands of clones, with over 75% seen just once and about 13% held by the top ten. The TCR sequence derives from a human donor with active COVID-19. The donor label of this sample is uncertain. Specimen: peripheral blood.

The CDR3 region has the DNA TGCGCCAGCAGCTTTGGGCAGGGAAGAACTGAAGCTTTCTTT. Translating it yields CASSFGQGRTEAFF. The chain recombines TRBV5-1 with TRBJ1-1, with D possibly matching TRBD1 (5 bases). Germline V gene lookup returns CDR1 SGHRS and CDR2 YFSETQ. The CDR3 sequence is 14 residues long. V was shortened by 2 bases and J by 5 bases, with 13 bases between the two germline ends.